Detailed here is one T cell receptor (beta chain). Original methodology: Reference gene primer amplification yielded estimated nucleated cell counts. Clones were sequenced by immunoSEQ multiplex PCR, and TCRdb holds only the in-frame ones, with some missing. D and trimming were read from the DNA, whereas the V and J calls and clone size are those reported in that table. Found here are about 120,000 clones, 90% of them singletons; the top ten hold under 2%. The data stem from a study of blood T cell repertoires in COVID-19. About the research overall: Sites across the United States, Italy and Spain contributed samples from acute and convalescent COVID-19.

CDR3 length equals 16 residues. The V gene end was trimmed by 3 bases and the J gene end by 5 bases; junction bases not matched to a gene: 13. The germline V gene has CDR1 DFQATT and CDR2 SNEGSKA (reference sequence). Specimen: peripheral blood. The chain joins TRBV20-1 to TRBJ2-7; TRBD2 agrees at 10 bases. This TCR derives from a human donor with active COVID-19. The donor label of this sample is uncertain. The CDR3 here is CSASSFERGGVDEQYF. The CDR3 DNA follows: TGCAGTGCTAGTAGTTTCGAGCGGGGGGGCGTTGACGAGCAGTACTTC.